This is a list of T cell receptor beta chains from one sample in a study of blood T cell repertoires in COVID-19. Sequenced by immunoSEQ multiplex PCR; TCRdb stores in-frame clones only, minus some. The sample contains 30,000 to 45,000 clones, about 88% of which appear only once. The specimen sequenced was peripheral blood. These receptors were obtained from a man aged 65 to 85 with active COVID-19. Each CDR3 is given with its conserved first and last residue. The order of the fields is V gene, J gene, D gene, clone size, CDR3 DNA, CDR3 protein. D genes are given only for firm matches. Not all rows give a size; the values are once, few, many and, for expanded clones, a class.

TRBV28	TRBJ2-5	TRBD2	NA	TGTGCCAGCAGCCCGGGCGGGGGCCAAGAGACCCAGTACTTC	CASSPGGGQETQYF
TRBV9	TRBJ2-3	TRBD1	once	TGTGCCAGCAGCGAGACAGGGGTTCCAGATACGCAGTATTTT	CASSETGVPDTQYF
TRBV29-1	TRBJ2-5	NA	NA	TGCAGCGTCCGTCGGGACCAAGAGACCCAGTACTTC	CSVRRDQETQYF
TRBV5-4	TRBJ2-1	NA	NA	TGTGCCAGCAGCTTGGGGCAGGCCCCCCTCAATGAGCAGTTCTTC	CASSLGQAPLNEQFF
TRBV18	TRBJ2-1	NA	NA	TGTGCCAGCTCACACCGGACAGCTGAGCAGTTCTTC	CASSHRTAEQFF
TRBV27	TRBJ2-2	TRBD2	NA	TGTGCCAGCAGTTCCCGGCGGGGGGGCGGTACCGGGGAGCTGTTTTTT	CASSSRRGGGTGELFF
TRBV19	TRBJ2-7	NA	once	TGTGCCAGTAGTATTGAACTAGCTGTCTACGAGCAGTACTTC	CASSIELAVYEQYF
TRBV9	TRBJ2-5	TRBD1	NA	TGTGCCAGCAGCGGGGACAGGGGTCCCTTCCAAGAGACCCAGTACTTC	CASSGDRGPFQETQYF
TRBV5-1	TRBJ2-2	NA	NA	TGCGCCAGCAGCTTGGGACTCCTCGGGGAGCTGTTTTTT	CASSLGLLGELFF
TRBV18	TRBJ1-2	TRBD1	NA	TGTGCCAGCTCACTCCGGGACAGGGACTATGGCTACACCTTC	CASSLRDRDYGYTF
TRBV19	TRBJ2-7	TRBD2	NA	TGTGCCAGTGCCGGGGGGGCGCGGTACGAGCAGTACTTC	CASAGGARYEQYF
TRBV7-9	TRBJ1-3	TRBD1	NA	TGTGCCAGCAGCACACAGGGGACTGGAAACACCATATATTTT	CASSTQGTGNTIYF
TRBV2	TRBJ2-7	NA	NA	TGTGCCAGCAGTGAGGGAGAGTTCTACGAGCAGTACTTC	CASSEGEFYEQYF
TRBV7-3	TRBJ2-1	NA	NA	TGTGCCAGCAGCGATGGACCCGGGGGGCTCAATGAGCAGTTCTTC	CASSDGPGGLNEQFF